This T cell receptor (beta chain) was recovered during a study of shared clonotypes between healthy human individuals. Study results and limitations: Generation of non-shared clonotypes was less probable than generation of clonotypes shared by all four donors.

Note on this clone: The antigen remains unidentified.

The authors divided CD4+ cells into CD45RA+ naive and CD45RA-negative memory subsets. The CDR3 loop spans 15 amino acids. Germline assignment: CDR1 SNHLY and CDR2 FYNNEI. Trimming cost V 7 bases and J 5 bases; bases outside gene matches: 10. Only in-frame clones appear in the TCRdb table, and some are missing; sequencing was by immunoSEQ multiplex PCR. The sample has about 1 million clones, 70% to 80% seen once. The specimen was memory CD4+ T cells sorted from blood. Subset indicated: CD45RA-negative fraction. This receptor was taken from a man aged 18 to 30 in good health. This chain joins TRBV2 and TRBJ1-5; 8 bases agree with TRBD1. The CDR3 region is CASKQGDIVDQPQHF. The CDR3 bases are TGTGCCAGCAAACAGGGGGACATCGTGGATCAGCCCCAGCATTTT.